This T cell receptor beta chain was recovered during a study of cytomegalovirus exposure and HLA in healthy donors. On this clone: Its target is unknown.

Primers for the PCR totalled 60 Vbeta and 13 Jbeta. The method was immunoSEQ multiplex PCR; TCRdb's version includes in-frame clones alone and lacks a portion of them. The sample holds about 190,000 clones, over 75% seen once. Study-wide results and caveats: Later work showed greater clonal expansion in HLA-associated TCR beta chains than in equally common others.

The V and J ends lost 7 bases and 0 bases, in that order; junction bases with no gene match: 3. In germline, CDR1 is LNHDA, CDR2 SQIVND (reference sequence). The CDR3 is 15 amino acids. Sequenced: PBMCs. The chain links TRBV19 to TRBJ2-6; 7 bases fit TRBD1. This clonotype was obtained from a man aged 50 to 59 in good health and CMV-seronegative. The CDR3, as DNA: TGTGCCAGTACCCGACAGGGCTCTGGGGCCAACGTCCTGACTTTC. Translated: CASTRQGSGANVLTF.